The rows below give T cell receptor beta chains drawn from one sample of a study of T cells in Graves' hyperthyroidism and ophthalmopathy. One entry per CDR3 protein results from TCRdb running MiXCR on the multiplex PCR reads. This sample yields about 570,000 distinct CDR3 sequences, of which about 15% are seen a single time; about 15% belongs to the top ten. The sequencing input was blood. These receptor sequences come from a woman aged 40-49 years with Graves' hyperthyroidism. CDR3s include the opening cysteine and the closing phenylalanine or tryptophan. A D gene is named only where the DNA matches it firmly. Not all rows give a size; the values are once, few, many and, for expanded clones, a class.

V	J	size	D	DNA	CDR3
TRBV4-1	TRBJ2-7	NA	NA	TGCGCCAGCAGCCAAGGAACGGTCTACTACGAGCAGTACTTC	CASSQGTVYYEQYF
TRBV24-1	TRBJ2-5	few	NA	TGTGCCACCAGTGACGGCAGGGGCGCGCAGCAGGAGACCCAGTACTTC	CATSDGRGAQQETQYF
TRBV19	TRBJ1-1	NA	NA	TGTGCCAGTAGTATAGCGGGCGGGGGATACACTGAAGCTTTCTTT	CASSIAGGGYTEAFF
TRBV7-3	TRBJ2-4	NA	NA	TGTGCCAGCAGCTATCGGGCCGGAGCAAACATTCAGTACTTC	CASSYRAGANIQYF
TRBV28	TRBJ1-1	few	TRBD1	TGTGCCAGCAGTTTATATGCTCAGAGGGGGCACACTGAAGCTTTCTTT	CASSLYAQRGHTEAFF
TRBV6-5	TRBJ2-3	NA	NA	TGTGCCAGCAGTTATAAGGGCCCAGATACGCAGTATTTT	CASSYKGPDTQYF
TRBV16	TRBJ1-3	NA	NA	TGTGCCAGCAGTCCCTATTCAGGCGGAAACACCATATATTTT	CASSPYSGGNTIYF
TRBV7-9	TRBJ2-5	many	NA	TGTGCCAGCAGCTTAGATGGGGCGACCCAGTACTTC	CASSLDGATQYF
TRBV3-1	TRBJ1-1	many	NA	TGTGCCAGCAGCCAGACCCTGAACACTGAAGCTTTCTTT	CASSQTLNTEAFF
TRBV7-6	TRBJ2-5	NA	TRBD2	TGTGCCAGCTCCTCTAGCGGAAAAGAGACCCAGTACTTC	CASSSSGKETQYF
TRBV7-9	TRBJ1-1	many	NA	TGTGCCACTACCACTGAAGCTTTCTTT	CATTTEAFF
TRBV6-8	TRBJ2-2	few	NA	TGTGCCAGCAGGGATCCCCGGGGGCAGAGGGACACCGGGGAGCTGTTTTTT	CASRDPRGQRDTGELFF
TRBV28	TRBJ1-2	NA	TRBD1	TGTGCCAGCAAGGGACAGGGGTTTGGCTACACCTTC	CASKGQGFGYTF
TRBV19	TRBJ2-2	few	TRBD1	TGTGCCAGCAAACTACCGGACAGGGGAGGGGAGCTGTTTTTT	CASKLPDRGGELFF
TRBV20-1	TRBJ2-1	many	TRBD2	TGCAGTGCTAGACTCACACTAGCGGGAGGGCTCGAACCCCCCCCCGATTCCAATGAGCAGTTCTTC	CSARLTLAGGLEPPPDSNEQFF
TRBV6-1	TRBJ2-6	many	NA	TGTGCCAGCAGAAAAACAGGAACCTCTGGGGCCAACGTCCTGACTTTC	CASRKTGTSGANVLTF
TRBV18	TRBJ1-1	many	NA	TGTGCCAGCTCACCAGACTTTCTGAGGACCACTGAAGCTTTCTTT	CASSPDFLRTTEAFF
TRBV4-2	TRBJ2-5	NA	TRBD2	TGTGCCAGCAGCCAAGGGAGACTAGCTGCATCTCAAGAGACCCAGTACTTC	CASSQGRLAASQETQYF
TRBV25-1	TRBJ2-1	few	NA	TGTGCCAGCAGCACAGCCTACAATGAGCAGTTCTTC	CASSTAYNEQFF
TRBV4-2	TRBJ2-3	NA	TRBD2	TGTGCCAGCAGCCAAGATCTAGCGGGAGTAACAGATACGCAGTATTTT	CASSQDLAGVTDTQYF
TRBV24-1	TRBJ2-1	few	TRBD2	TGTGCCACCAGTGATCCTGGGACTAAAATCAATGAGCAGTTCTTC	CATSDPGTKINEQFF
TRBV12-3/TRBV12-4	TRBJ2-1	NA	TRBD2	TGTGCCAGCAGTCCCAGAGCGGGGAGAGCTAATGAGCAGTTCTTC	CASSPRAGRANEQFF
TRBV10-3	TRBJ1-4	many	TRBD1	TGTGCCATCAGTGCGGGACAGAAGGAAAAACTGTTTTTT	CAISAGQKEKLFF
TRBV28	TRBJ2-6	many	NA	TGTGCCAGCACATCTCCCGGGGCCAACGTCCTGACTTTC	CASTSPGANVLTF
TRBV2	TRBJ2-1	many	TRBD2	TGTGCCAGCAGTGAAGACGGTTTTGGGCTAGCGGGAGGCAATGAGCAGTTCTTC	CASSEDGFGLAGGNEQFF
TRBV11-2	TRBJ2-1	few	TRBD1	TGTGCCAGCAGCTACACCGCAGGGGGCTTCGATGAGCAGTTCTTC	CASSYTAGGFDEQFF
TRBV5-6	TRBJ2-7	few	NA	TGTGCCAGCAGCTTGTCAAGATATTTCCCGTACGAGCAGTACTTC	CASSLSRYFPYEQYF
TRBV6-1	TRBJ2-2	many	NA	TGTGCCAGCAGTTACGCCAAGGGATCCGGGGAGCTGTTTTTT	CASSYAKGSGELFF
TRBV2	TRBJ2-3	many	NA	TGTGCCAGCAGCAAGAGTTACACAGATACGCAGTATTTT	CASSKSYTDTQYF
TRBV20-1	TRBJ2-3	NA	TRBD1	TGCAGTGCTAGATGGACAGGGGAGGGCACAGATACGCAGTATTTT	CSARWTGEGTDTQYF
TRBV6-1	TRBJ1-1	many	NA	TGTGCCAGCAGTGCCTTGACAGGTGGCAGGACTGAAGCTTTCTTT	CASSALTGGRTEAFF
TRBV5-6	TRBJ2-5	many	NA	TGTGCCAGCAGCTTGGCCCCGGCAGGCGGGGAGACCCAGTACTTC	CASSLAPAGGETQYF
TRBV5-1	TRBJ1-4	NA	TRBD1	TGCGCCAGCAGCTTGGAGCAGGGGGCCGAAAAACTGTTTTTT	CASSLEQGAEKLFF
TRBV12-3/TRBV12-4	TRBJ1-3	NA	TRBD1	TGTGCCAGCAGATCGACAGGGGTAATGGTCACCATATATTTT	CASRSTGVMVTIYF
TRBV3-1	TRBJ2-1	many	TRBD1	TGTGCCAGCAGCCCCCGACAGGGATATTTTGGTGAGCAGTTCTTC	CASSPRQGYFGEQFF
TRBV19	TRBJ1-2	NA	NA	TGTGCCAGTAGTATTACGGCCCGGACTAACTATGGCTACACCTTC	CASSITARTNYGYTF
TRBV28	TRBJ2-7	many	NA	TGTGCCAGCAGTTTACTCCCCTCGAGCTCATCGAAACCCGAGCAGTACTTC	CASSLLPSSSSKPEQYF
TRBV6-1	TRBJ1-1	many	NA	TGTGCCAGCAGTTATCACTCAGTGAACACTGAAGCTTTCTTT	CASSYHSVNTEAFF
TRBV5-1	TRBJ2-3	many	TRBD2	TGCGCCAGCAGCGGCGGGACTAGCGTGGATACGCAGTATTTT	CASSGGTSVDTQYF
TRBV20-1	TRBJ2-7	many	TRBD1	TGCAGTGCTATCTCGCCAGGGGGTGGGTACGAGCAGTACTTC	CSAISPGGGYEQYF
TRBV6-2/TRBV6-3	TRBJ2-7	NA	TRBD2	TGTGCCAGCAGTTACTCGGGACTAGCGGAAACCTACGAGCAGTACTTC	CASSYSGLAETYEQYF
TRBV3-1	TRBJ1-1	many	NA	TGTGCCAGCAGCCAAGATCGGCCTTGGCAGAAAGCTTTCTTT	CASSQDRPWQKAFF
TRBV5-1	TRBJ1-2	many	NA	TGCGCCAGCAGCTCCTCAGGGATTGACGATTATGGCTACACCTTC	CASSSSGIDDYGYTF
TRBV27	TRBJ2-5	many	TRBD2	TGTGCCAGCAGTTTATACCGGGAGGGCTACGGGCTGCAAGAGACCCAGTACTTC	CASSLYREGYGLQETQYF
TRBV2	TRBJ2-5	many	TRBD1	TGTGCCAGCAGCGCCGGACAGGGGGCGTTGGAGACCCAGTACTTC	CASSAGQGALETQYF
TRBV28	TRBJ2-7	many	TRBD2	TGTGCCAGCAGTCCAAGGGCTAGCGGGAGGGCCCACTACGAGCAGTACTTC	CASSPRASGRAHYEQYF
TRBV12-3/TRBV12-4	TRBJ1-2	few	NA	TGTGCCAGCAGTTTAGCAGTGGGACGCGGCTACACCTTC	CASSLAVGRGYTF
TRBV19	TRBJ1-5	NA	TRBD1	TGTGCCAGTAGTTCCGGGACAGGTCCTTATAGCAATCAGCCCCAGCATTTT	CASSSGTGPYSNQPQHF
TRBV7-3	TRBJ2-3	many	NA	TGTGCCAGCAGCCCCGCCACTAGTACTAGCACAGATACGCAGTATTTT	CASSPATSTSTDTQYF
TRBV12-3/TRBV12-4	TRBJ1-1	many	NA	TGTGCCAGCAGTCCGACGGACGGTATGAACACTGAAGCTTTCTTT	CASSPTDGMNTEAFF
TRBV10-3	TRBJ2-7	NA	NA	TGTGCCATCAGTGTGAAGGAGGTGGCAGGGACGAGGAACGAGCAGTACTTC	CAISVKEVAGTRNEQYF
TRBV2	TRBJ2-2	many	TRBD2	TGTGCCAGCATCGCTAGCGGGCCGAACACCGGGGAGCTGTTTTTT	CASIASGPNTGELFF
TRBV30	TRBJ1-4	many	NA	TGTGCCTGGAGTTCAATTCAGGGCCAGAGTGAAAAACTGTTTTTT	CAWSSIQGQSEKLFF
TRBV7-9	TRBJ2-7	few	NA	TGTGCCAGCAGCTTAAAGGGTCAGGGGAAGCACGAGCAGTACTTC	CASSLKGQGKHEQYF
TRBV4-1	TRBJ2-5	few	TRBD2	TGCGCCAGCAGCCACTTACCGGGACTAGGAGAGACCCAGTACTTC	CASSHLPGLGETQYF